This T cell receptor (beta chain) stems from a study of blood T cell repertoires in COVID-19 (dated by TCRdb to the early 2020s). At the level of the whole study: The collaborator samples originated in the United States, Italy and Spain and spanned the acute and convalescent phases of COVID-19. The prospective study material was composed of cDNA or gDNA derived from T cells, B-cell-depleted T cells, or PBMCs. Deeply sampled blood TCRbeta repertoires from subjects exposed to, actively infected with, or recovered from COVID-19 were included in the dataset. The repertoires were released in a freely available public database intended as a resource for research on the immune response to SARS-CoV-2. The samples were drawn from two sources: the first 160 participants of the ongoing ImmuneRACE study, and 1,200 or so subjects contributed by 6 global collaborators. Sample metadata almost always included a de-identified subject ID, COVID-19 status, age in years and sex. HLA class I and class II types, where available, came from metadata supplied by the sample provider rather than from assay-based typing.

Trimming takes 1 base off V and 0 bases off J; junction bases not matched to a gene: 10. The CDR3 sequence holds 18 residues, the cysteine and phenylalanine included. The entry retains the CDR3 DNA only, 54 bases that are in frame from base 1. For CDR1 and CDR2, the germline V gene lists SGHTA and FQGNSA. What the work shows at the level of the full study, not this receptor alone: The quantity of clinical and demographic metadata differed by source and by participant and was supplied without curation.

Concerning this clone itself: Which antigen it targets is not known. It has no much larger one-base neighbor in the sample; base qualities were not kept.

At one collaborating source in Seattle, patients were enrolled during active infection and were followed longitudinally through the course of disease. The collaborating institutions used their own protocols to collect whole blood in K2EDTA tubes. For TCRbeta analysis, collaborator samples were shipped as frozen whole blood, as isolated PBMCs, or as DNA extracted from either sample type. TCRbeta CDR3 regions were amplified from genomic DNA by means of the immunoSEQ Assay, a bias-controlled multiplex PCR. Under the source paper's analysis protocol: The number of nucleated cells in each sample was estimated from the amplification of reference gene primers within the assay. To quantify the absolute abundance of each unique TCRbeta CDR3 rearrangement, sequence reads were collapsed and filtered. Productive Simpson clonality was computed per sample as the square root of Simpson's diversity index over productive rearrangements. Entries here come from immuneACCESS through TCRdb and include only in-frame sequences with V and J called. Some clones fail to appear in such tables; in the studies checked, an unresolved V gene covers under half of the shortfall, and the cause of the remainder is unknown. The V and J calls and clone size come from that table; D and trimming were worked out from the DNA. The sample data list roughly 200,000 clones, and roughly 84% of these were observed just once. Over 6.5% of the sample is in the top ten clones.

The chain employs TRBV7-2 and TRBJ1-1; the central 8 bases match TRBD1. This clonotype was sampled from a woman between 35 and 50 years old with COVID-19, enrolled during active disease. The sequencing sample was made of peripheral blood. The DNA is TGTGCCAGCAGCTTAGAATTCAGGGGGCTTCTTATGAACACTGAAGCTTTCTTT. Its protein is CASSLEFRGLLMNTEAFF.